A selection of T cell receptor beta chains follows, all from one sample in a study of T cells after yellow fever vaccination. In TCRdb, the 5' RACE reads were re-called with MiXCR into one record per CDR3 protein. Seen here are about 500,000 distinct CDR3 sequences, less than 20% observed once, and the top ten hold 15% to 20%. Sequencing was performed on PBMCs, taken roughly 5 days after the first yellow fever vaccination. All receptors come from a man in his late teens or twenties who received the YFV17D yellow fever vaccine. The CDR3 runs from the conserved cysteine through the conserved F or W. D genes are given only for firm matches. Size tells how often a clone was seen (once, few, many) or the class of an expanded clone, and some rows leave it out.

>TRBJ2-1|NA|TRBV4-1|NA
CASSQGEISYNEQFF
TGCGCCAGCAGCCAAGGCGAGATCTCCTACAATGAGCAGTTCTTC
>TRBJ1-2|NA|TRBV5-1|TRBD1
CASSFRQGEWSGYTF
TGCGCCAGCAGCTTTCGACAGGGGGAGTGGTCTGGCTACACCTTC
>TRBJ1-3|NA|TRBV12-3/TRBV12-4|NA
CASSFRGAGGNTIYF
TGTGCCAGCAGTTTTAGGGGGGCTGGTGGAAACACCATATATTTT
>TRBJ1-5|few|TRBV7-2|NA
CASSLMQGLLQPQHF
TGTGCCAGCAGCTTAATGCAGGGTCTGTTGCAGCCCCAGCATTTT
>TRBJ1-3|few|TRBV6-2/TRBV6-3|NA
CASSDPPGNTIYF
TGTGCCAGCTCGGATCCCCCGGGAAACACCATATATTTT
>TRBJ1-1|NA|TRBV5-1|TRBD1
CASSSTGTEIGPEAFF
TGCGCCAGCAGCTCAACCGGGACAGAAATAGGCCCCGAAGCTTTCTTT
>TRBJ2-1|NA|TRBV6-1|NA
CASKREIDNEQFF
TGTGCCAGCAAGAGGGAGATCGACAATGAGCAGTTCTTC
>TRBJ1-1|NA|TRBV30|TRBD1
CAWSPGTGLAEAFF
TGTGCCTGGAGTCCCGGGACAGGGTTGGCTGAAGCTTTCTTT
>TRBJ2-1|NA|TRBV12-3/TRBV12-4|NA
CASSLVMGGARNEQFF
TGTGCCAGCAGTTTAGTCATGGGGGGGGCGCGCAATGAGCAGTTCTTC
>TRBJ2-3|NA|TRBV29-1|NA
CSVDLVWDTQYF
TGCAGCGTTGACTTGGTTTGGGATACGCAGTATTTT
>TRBJ2-1|few|TRBV4-1|TRBD1
CASSQGQGPLNEQFF
TGCGCCAGCAGCCAGGGACAGGGACCTTTAAATGAGCAGTTCTTC
>TRBJ1-5|few|TRBV27|NA
CDRVSARRISRHF
TGTGACAGGGTGTCGGCCAGGCGGATATCTCGGCATTTT
>TRBJ1-2|few|TRBV7-3|NA
CASSLTGRDGYTF
TGTGCCAGCAGCTTAACAGGGAGGGATGGCTACACCTTC
>TRBJ1-4|few|TRBV4-2|NA
CASSQVEGQATNEKLFF
TGTGCCAGCAGCCAAGTAGAGGGTCAAGCAACTAATGAAAAACTGTTTTTT
>TRBJ1-4|NA|TRBV12-3/TRBV12-4|TRBD1
CASTRTGANEKLFF
TGTGCCAGCACCCGGACAGGGGCGAATGAAAAACTGTTTTTT
>TRBJ2-4|few|TRBV10-3|NA
CAISQGGVGSFKNIQYF
TGTGCCATCAGTCAAGGGGGGGTCGGGAGCTTCAAAAACATTCAGTACTTC
>TRBJ2-2|few|TRBV7-2|NA
CASSLGRGDTGELFF
TGTGCCAGCAGCTTGGGCAGGGGGGACACCGGGGAGCTGTTTTTT
>TRBJ2-5|many|TRBV7-2|NA
CASSLAISETQYF
TGTGCCAGCAGCTTAGCAATTTCGGAGACCCAGTACTTC
>TRBJ2-5|NA|TRBV6-5|TRBD1
CASKTGLETQYF
TGTGCCAGCAAGACAGGGCTGGAGACCCAGTACTTC
>TRBJ2-4|few|TRBV21-1|NA
CARNRGTLAKNIQYF
TGTGCCAGAAACAGGGGCACACTAGCCAAAAACATTCAGTACTTC
>TRBJ2-5|few|TRBV7-9|TRBD2
CASSLTRGGGQETQYF
TGTGCCAGCAGCTTAACCCGGGGGGGGGGTCAAGAGACCCAGTACTTC
>TRBJ2-3|NA|TRBV7-2|NA
CASSYRTVSTDTQYF
TGTGCCAGCAGCTACAGAACGGTGAGCACAGATACGCAGTATTTT
>TRBJ2-5|few|TRBV7-2|TRBD1
CASSSAGTGGQETQYF
TGTGCCAGCAGCTCAGCCGGAACAGGGGGCCAAGAGACCCAGTACTTC
>TRBJ1-2|few|TRBV7-9|TRBD1
CASSLSQGAFGYTF
TGTGCCAGCAGCTTATCGCAGGGGGCGTTCGGCTACACCTTC
>TRBJ1-1|NA|TRBV15|NA
CATSRDRRLNTEAFF
TGTGCCACCAGCAGAGATCGTAGGTTAAACACTGAAGCTTTCTTT
>TRBJ1-1|NA|TRBV27|NA
CASSEGTGLTEAFF
TGTGCCAGCAGCGAGGGCACAGGGCTCACTGAAGCTTTCTTT
>TRBJ1-5|NA|TRBV4-2|NA
CASSQDWRGPPQHF
TGTGCCAGCAGCCAAGATTGGCGGGGCCCGCCCCAGCATTTT
>TRBJ1-2|NA|TRBV4-1|NA
CASSGPPYGYTF
TGCGCCAGCAGTGGCCCACCCTATGGCTACACCTTC
>TRBJ1-1|NA|TRBV4-2|NA
CASSQDVGGWGRAAFF
TGTGCCAGCAGCCAAGATGTAGGGGGATGGGGACGGGCAGCTTTCTTT
>TRBJ1-1|many|TRBV2|NA
CASSENRNTEAFF
TGTGCCAGCAGTGAAAACCGGAACACTGAAGCTTTCTTT
>TRBJ2-5|NA|TRBV25-1|NA
CASLQETQYF
TGTGCCAGCCTCCAAGAGACCCAGTACTTC
>TRBJ1-1|NA|TRBV2|NA
CASRDGRLGDTEAFF
TGTGCCAGCAGGGATGGGCGGTTAGGAGACACTGAAGCTTTCTTT
>TRBJ2-7|NA|TRBV7-2|NA
CASSLGSGKSYEQYF
TGTGCCAGCAGCTTAGGTTCGGGGAAATCCTACGAGCAGTACTTC
>TRBJ2-1|few|TRBV18|NA
CASSPPLYNEQFF
TGTGCCAGCTCACCACCCCTCTACAATGAGCAGTTCTTC
>TRBJ1-1|NA|TRBV20-1|NA
CSASPGLGGTEAFF
TGCAGTGCTAGTCCGGGCCTCGGGGGGACTGAAGCTTTCTTT
>TRBJ1-5|NA|TRBV12-3/TRBV12-4|NA
CASTQGAGQPQHF
TGTGCCAGCACCCAAGGGGCAGGACAGCCCCAGCATTTT
>TRBJ2-7|many|TRBV4-1|NA
CASSQAEFSEQYF
TGCGCCAGCAGCCAAGCAGAGTTCTCCGAGCAGTACTTC
>TRBJ2-6|few|TRBV12-3/TRBV12-4|TRBD1
CATPGQGGSHSGANVLTF
TGTGCCACCCCGGGACAGGGGGGATCACACTCTGGGGCCAACGTCCTGACTTTC
>TRBJ1-2|few|TRBV5-1|NA
CASSDLANYGYTF
TGCGCCAGCAGTGACTTAGCTAACTATGGCTACACCTTC
>TRBJ1-5|NA|TRBV20-1|TRBD1
CSARSWDRDQPQHF
TGCAGTGCTAGGAGTTGGGACAGGGATCAGCCCCAGCATTTT
>TRBJ1-2|NA|TRBV28|NA
CASSFWSGPDGYTF
TGTGCCAGCAGTTTTTGGTCAGGGCCTGATGGCTACACCTTC
>TRBJ2-1|NA|TRBV10-1|NA
CASNCFPPGHDNEQFF
TGCGCCAGCAACTGCTTCCCTCCTGGCCACGACAATGAGCAGTTCTTC
>TRBJ2-1|few|TRBV5-1|TRBD1
CASSARDREGEQFF
TGCGCCAGCAGCGCCCGGGACAGGGAAGGGGAGCAGTTCTTC
>TRBJ1-5|many|TRBV4-3|NA
CASSQDSGRVADQPQHF
TGCGCCAGCAGCCAAGATAGCGGCAGGGTGGCGGATCAGCCCCAGCATTTT
>TRBJ2-5|few|TRBV10-3|NA
CAISESSPGQETQYF
TGTGCCATCAGTGAGTCGAGTCCCGGGCAAGAGACCCAGTACTTC
>TRBJ2-5|many|TRBV5-1|NA
CASSLLPGVKETQYF
TGCGCCAGCAGCTTACTTCCGGGAGTCAAAGAGACCCAGTACTTC
>TRBJ2-1|few|TRBV7-8|NA
CASSSRRVARGDEQFF
TGTGCCAGCAGCTCCCGGAGGGTGGCGCGAGGCGATGAGCAGTTCTTC
>TRBJ2-1|NA|TRBV11-1|NA
CASSQMRADYNEQFF
TGTGCCAGCAGCCAGATGCGGGCCGACTACAATGAGCAGTTCTTC
>TRBJ1-1|NA|TRBV5-6|NA
CASSLSTSLNTEAFF
TGTGCCAGCAGCTTATCGACAAGCCTGAACACTGAAGCTTTCTTT
>TRBJ2-7|NA|TRBV5-4|NA
CASSSSAGWHEQYF
TGTGCCAGCAGCTCATCTGCGGGGTGGCACGAGCAGTACTTC
>TRBJ1-2|few|TRBV7-2|NA
CASSLVGGPTNYGYTF
TGTGCCAGCAGCTTAGTCGGGGGGCCTACTAACTATGGCTACACCTTC
>TRBJ1-1|few|TRBV5-1|TRBD1
CASSIGTVDTEAFF
TGCGCCAGCAGCATAGGGACAGTTGACACTGAAGCTTTCTTT
>TRBJ2-3|many|TRBV6-2/TRBV6-3|NA
CASSYIQSSTDTQYF
TGTGCCAGCAGTTACATACAGTCCAGCACAGATACGCAGTATTTT
>TRBJ2-3|many|TRBV6-5|NA
CASSYSTGIPDTQYF
TGTGCCAGCAGTTACTCAACGGGGATCCCAGATACGCAGTATTTT
>TRBJ1-2|few|TRBV28|NA
CAIGTPSMGTF
TGTGCCATCGGGACTCCCTCGATGGGCACCTTC
>TRBJ2-2|NA|TRBV7-2|NA
CASSKERGVGELFF
TGTGCCAGCAGCAAGGAGAGAGGGGTCGGGGAGCTGTTTTTT
>TRBJ1-1|NA|TRBV19|NA
CASSSPGRTLNTEAFF
TGTGCCAGTAGTAGCCCCGGGCGGACCTTGAACACTGAAGCTTTCTTT